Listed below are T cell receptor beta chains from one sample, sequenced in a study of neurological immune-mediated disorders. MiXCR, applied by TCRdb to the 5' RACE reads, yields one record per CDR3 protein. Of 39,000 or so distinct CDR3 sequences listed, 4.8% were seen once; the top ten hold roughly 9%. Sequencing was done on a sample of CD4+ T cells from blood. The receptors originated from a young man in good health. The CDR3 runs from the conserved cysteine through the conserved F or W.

CDR3aa: CASRPPGVSGNTIYF; j_gene: TRBJ1-3; v_gene: TRBV6-6
CDR3aa: CASSSPNPGELFF; j_gene: TRBJ2-2; v_gene: TRBV5-1
CDR3aa: CSAREVTGGTEAFF; j_gene: TRBJ1-1; v_gene: TRBV20-1
CDR3aa: CAINNQGVGTDTQYF; j_gene: TRBJ2-3; v_gene: TRBV10-3
CDR3aa: CASSVDRVPIYF; j_gene: TRBJ1-3; v_gene: TRBV9
CDR3aa: CASSLPGQVRSPLHF; j_gene: TRBJ1-6; v_gene: TRBV6-1
CDR3aa: CASGTGTHGTGGYGYTF; j_gene: TRBJ1-2; v_gene: TRBV7-3
CDR3aa: CASSWGALGTEAFF; j_gene: TRBJ1-1; v_gene: TRBV12-3/TRBV12-4
CDR3aa: CSAREGQNSPLHF; j_gene: TRBJ1-6; v_gene: TRBV20-1
CDR3aa: CASSTDRGNTIYF; j_gene: TRBJ1-3; v_gene: TRBV5-1
CDR3aa: CASSLLVGQTSTDTQYF; j_gene: TRBJ2-3; v_gene: TRBV7-2
CDR3aa: CSAPYRGTGSETQYF; j_gene: TRBJ2-5; v_gene: TRBV20-1
CDR3aa: CASSLAHGGGYGYTF; j_gene: TRBJ1-2; v_gene: TRBV7-2
CDR3aa: CASSSRQVWVEQFF; j_gene: TRBJ2-1; v_gene: TRBV6-6
CDR3aa: CASSLDWQGGTGELFF; j_gene: TRBJ2-2; v_gene: TRBV7-2
CDR3aa: CATSGMTGGTDTQYF; j_gene: TRBJ2-3; v_gene: TRBV24-1
CDR3aa: CASRPGTGAGGYTF; j_gene: TRBJ1-2; v_gene: TRBV5-1
CDR3aa: CASRLGWQGYGYTF; j_gene: TRBJ1-2; v_gene: TRBV6-1
CDR3aa: CASSHLAGGRGEQFF; j_gene: TRBJ2-1; v_gene: TRBV5-1
CDR3aa: CAISDLTSGSNNEQFF; j_gene: TRBJ2-1; v_gene: TRBV10-3
CDR3aa: CASGLVGFGAGGINEQFF; j_gene: TRBJ2-1; v_gene: TRBV6-5
CDR3aa: CSVDRGLNTEAFF; j_gene: TRBJ1-1; v_gene: TRBV29-1
CDR3aa: CASSQDGRQGSPLTTF; j_gene: TRBJ1-2; v_gene: TRBV4-2
CDR3aa: CATRPGQGLMGYGYTF; j_gene: TRBJ1-2; v_gene: TRBV10-3
CDR3aa: CASSLEPSSYNEQFF; j_gene: TRBJ2-1; v_gene: TRBV7-3
CDR3aa: CASSYLIGYEQYF; j_gene: TRBJ2-7; v_gene: TRBV6-6
CDR3aa: CASSLAGTIPYEQYF; j_gene: TRBJ2-7; v_gene: TRBV5-4
CDR3aa: CASSLNGGPGTDTQYF; j_gene: TRBJ2-3; v_gene: TRBV5-1
CDR3aa: CSASGQGEGIPGSEQFF; j_gene: TRBJ2-1; v_gene: TRBV20-1
CDR3aa: CASSLEALYGNTIYF; j_gene: TRBJ1-3; v_gene: TRBV11-2
CDR3aa: CASSLGPTENYGYTF; j_gene: TRBJ1-2; v_gene: TRBV5-1